This TCR beta chain stems from a study of blood T cell repertoires in COVID-19. In the study's own analysis: Using reference gene primer amplification, nucleated cell counts were estimated. Sequencing was performed with immunoSEQ multiplex PCR; in TCRdb, only in-frame clones are kept and a portion is missing. The DNA was the basis for D and trimming; V, J and clone size are from that table. The data contain some 250,000 clones, roughly nine tenths of them seen just once; the ten biggest clones take up approximately 1.3%. Comment on this clone: The same CDR3 can be traced to other DNA sequences in this sample.

J was trimmed by 5 bases and V by 0 bases; bases with no gene match: 10. The germline gives CDR1 LGHNA, CDR2 YNFKEQ. The CDR3 sequence is 16 residues long. This sequence joins TRBV4-2 and TRBJ2-7, with 7 positions matching TRBD1. This receptor was identified in a human donor in a cohort exposed to, infected with or recovered from COVID-19 (not recorded which). The donor label of this sample is uncertain. The source material was PBMCs or T cells enriched from blood (not recorded which). The chain's CDR3 is CASSQEPTGVPHEQYF. The CDR3 coding sequence is TGTGCCAGCAGCCAAGAACCTACAGGGGTCCCTCACGAGCAGTACTTC.